These T cell receptor beta chains were read from a single sample in a study of CD8 T cells in Susac syndrome. TCRdb re-derived calls from the immunoSEQ multiplex PCR reads in MiXCR, one entry per CDR3 protein. Of 150,000 to 200,000 distinct CDR3 sequences in the sample, over 85% were seen once. What was sequenced was CD4+ T cells from PBMCs. The receptors stem from a human donor in good health. CDR3s include the opening cysteine and the closing phenylalanine or tryptophan. D genes are given only for firm matches. Not every row has a clone size; where given, it reads once, few, many or a size class.

d_call	j_call	clone_size	v_call	cdr3_aa	cdr3_nt
TRBD2	TRBJ2-5	.	TRBV30	CAWRRAGGHETQYF	TGTGCCTGGAGAAGGGCGGGGGGGCACGAGACCCAGTACTTC
.	TRBJ2-6	.	TRBV6-5	CASSFTRGTKSSGANVLTF	TGTGCCAGCAGTTTCACTAGGGGGACAAAGAGCTCTGGGGCCAACGTCCTGACTTTC
TRBD2	TRBJ2-3	once	TRBV7-2	CASSLAHTSGGTQYF	TGTGCCAGCAGCTTAGCGCATACTAGCGGGGGTACGCAGTATTTT
.	TRBJ2-5	.	TRBV6-6	CASSYSSLGETQYF	TGTGCCAGCAGTTACTCCAGCCTCGGGGAGACCCAGTACTTC
TRBD2	TRBJ2-1	.	TRBV29-1	CSVTAGGAGEQFF	TGCAGCGTTACCGCCGGGGGGGCTGGTGAGCAGTTCTTC
.	TRBJ2-2	once	TRBV7-2	CASSRPNKYGELFF	TGTGCCAGCAGCCGACCCAACAAATACGGGGAGCTGTTTTTT
.	TRBJ1-1	.	TRBV12-3/TRBV12-4	CASRPQTLNTEAFF	TGTGCCAGCAGGCCCCAGACTTTGAACACTGAAGCTTTCTTT
TRBD1	TRBJ1-2	.	TRBV7-3	CASSPVGGTNYGYTF	TGTGCCAGCAGCCCCGTAGGGGGCACGAACTATGGCTACACCTTC
.	TRBJ2-3	.	TRBV6-1	CASSRRRARGTDTQYF	TGTGCCAGCAGTCGCCGACGAGCCCGGGGCACAGATACGCAGTATTTT
.	TRBJ2-3	.	TRBV28	CASRGRLTDTQYF	TGTGCCAGCCGCGGACGGCTCACAGATACGCAGTATTTT
.	TRBJ2-4	.	TRBV28	CASSPGGKNIQYF	TGTGCCAGCAGTCCCGGGGGTAAAAACATTCAGTACTTC
.	TRBJ1-5	.	TRBV28	CASSILMQPQHF	TGTGCCAGCAGTATTCTCATGCAGCCCCAGCATTTT
TRBD2	TRBJ2-7	.	TRBV3-1	CASSQELAVTTYEQYF	TGTGCCAGCAGCCAGGAACTAGCGGTGACAACCTACGAGCAGTACTTC
.	TRBJ1-1	few	TRBV4-3	CASSQGPMNTEAFF	TGCGCCAGCAGCCAAGGCCCTATGAACACTGAAGCTTTCTTT
TRBD2	TRBJ2-3	.	TRBV20-1	CSAPPSGASDTQYF	TGCAGTGCTCCCCCCAGCGGGGCGTCAGATACGCAGTATTTT
TRBD1	TRBJ1-2	.	TRBV29-1	CSVDPGGRGYTF	TGCAGCGTTGATCCAGGGGGCCGGGGCTACACCTTC
TRBD2	TRBJ2-1	.	TRBV29-1	CSGLVPSGGYNEQFF	TGCAGCGGCCTGGTTCCTAGCGGGGGTTACAATGAGCAGTTCTTC
.	TRBJ1-2	.	TRBV30	CAWNSGPANYGYTF	TGTGCCTGGAACTCCGGACCCGCTAACTATGGCTACACCTTC
.	TRBJ1-2	.	TRBV24-1	CATSDERASRGYTF	TGTGCCACCAGTGATGAGAGGGCCTCTCGGGGCTACACCTTC
.	TRBJ1-3	.	TRBV6-2/TRBV6-3	CASSYSGVGNTIYF	TGTGCCAGCAGTTACTCGGGAGTCGGAAACACCATATATTTT
.	TRBJ2-7	.	TRBV20-1	CSAAINEQYF	TGCAGTGCGGCTATCAACGAGCAGTACTTC
.	TRBJ1-1	.	TRBV29-1	CSAFQGGTEAFF	TGCAGCGCCTTCCAGGGAGGGACTGAAGCTTTCTTT
TRBD2	TRBJ2-5	.	TRBV15	CATSRRGGGETQYF	TGTGCCACCAGCAGGCGGGGGGGAGGGGAGACCCAGTACTTC
TRBD1	TRBJ1-2	once	TRBV7-9	CASNPPGQGINYGYTF	TGTGCCAGCAACCCCCCCGGACAGGGCATTAACTATGGCTACACCTTC